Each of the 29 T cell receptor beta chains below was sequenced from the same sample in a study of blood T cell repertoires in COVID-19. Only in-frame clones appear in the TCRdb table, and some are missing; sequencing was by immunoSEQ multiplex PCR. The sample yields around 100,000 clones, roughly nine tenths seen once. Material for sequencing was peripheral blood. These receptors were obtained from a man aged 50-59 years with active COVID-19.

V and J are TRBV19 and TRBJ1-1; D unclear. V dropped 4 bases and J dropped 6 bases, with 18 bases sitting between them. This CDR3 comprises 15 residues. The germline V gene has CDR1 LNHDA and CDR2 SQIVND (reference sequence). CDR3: CASSTLSNFIPEAFF. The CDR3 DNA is TGTGCCAGTAGTACCCTCTCCAACTTTATCCCTGAAGCTTTCTTT.

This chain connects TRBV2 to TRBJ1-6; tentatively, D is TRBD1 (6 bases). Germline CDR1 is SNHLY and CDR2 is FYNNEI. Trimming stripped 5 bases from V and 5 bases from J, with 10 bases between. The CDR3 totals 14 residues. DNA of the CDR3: TGTGCCAGCAGTCCGGGACAAGATAATTCACCCCTCCACTTT. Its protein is CASSPGQDNSPLHF. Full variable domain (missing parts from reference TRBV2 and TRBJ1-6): EPEVTQTPSHQVTQMGQEVILRCVPISNHLYFYWYRQILGQKVEFLVSFYNNEISEKSEIFDDQFSVERPDGSNFTLKIRSTKLEDSAMYFCASSPGQDNSPLHFGNGTRLTVT.

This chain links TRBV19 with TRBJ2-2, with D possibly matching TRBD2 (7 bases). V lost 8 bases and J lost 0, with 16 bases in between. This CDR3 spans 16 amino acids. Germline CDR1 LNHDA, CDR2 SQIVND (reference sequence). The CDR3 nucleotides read TGTGCCAGTGTAAGGGGGGGTAGGGCGAACACCGGGGAGCTGTTTTTT. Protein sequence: CASVRGGRANTGELFF.

The CDR3 sequence is CASSQAGTSGLQETQYF. The CDR3 coding sequence is TGTGCCAGCAGCCAAGCCGGGACTAGCGGCCTCCAAGAGACCCAGTACTTC. The chain links TRBV9 to TRBJ2-5; TRBD2 aligns across 11 bases. The junction had 9 bases not matched to a gene; V was cut back by 4 bases and J by 1 base. This CDR3 has 17 residues. CDR1 SGDLS and CDR2 YYNGEE come from the germline V gene.

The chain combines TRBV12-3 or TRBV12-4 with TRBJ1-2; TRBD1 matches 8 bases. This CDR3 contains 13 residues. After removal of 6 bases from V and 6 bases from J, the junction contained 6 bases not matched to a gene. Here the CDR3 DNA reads TGTGCCAGCAGCACGGACAGGGAGAATGGCTACACCTTC. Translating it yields CASSTDRENGYTF.

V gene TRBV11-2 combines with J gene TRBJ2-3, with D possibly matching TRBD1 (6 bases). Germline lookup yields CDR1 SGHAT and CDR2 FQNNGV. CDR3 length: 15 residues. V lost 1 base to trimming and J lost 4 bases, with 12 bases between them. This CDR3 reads CASSLVRSGADTQYF. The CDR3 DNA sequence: TGTGCCAGCAGCTTAGTAAGGTCAGGGGCAGATACGCAGTATTTT.

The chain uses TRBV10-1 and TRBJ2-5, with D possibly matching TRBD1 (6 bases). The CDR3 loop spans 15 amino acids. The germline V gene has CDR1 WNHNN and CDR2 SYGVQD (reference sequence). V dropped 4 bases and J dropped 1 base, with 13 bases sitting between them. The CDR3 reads CASSVSRGGQETQYF. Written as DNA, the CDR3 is TGCGCCAGCAGTGTTAGCAGGGGTGGCCAAGAGACCCAGTACTTC.

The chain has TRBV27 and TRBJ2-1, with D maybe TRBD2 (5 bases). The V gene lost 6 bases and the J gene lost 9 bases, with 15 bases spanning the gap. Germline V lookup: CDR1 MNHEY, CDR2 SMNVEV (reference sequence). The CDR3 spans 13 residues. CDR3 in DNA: TGTGCCAGCAGACTCGGCGGGCTCGGTGAGCAGTTCTTC. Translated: CASRLGGLGEQFF.

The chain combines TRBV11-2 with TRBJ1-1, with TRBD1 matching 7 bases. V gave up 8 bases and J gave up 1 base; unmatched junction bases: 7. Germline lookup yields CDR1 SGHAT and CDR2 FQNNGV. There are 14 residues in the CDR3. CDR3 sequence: CASGEQGTNTEAFF. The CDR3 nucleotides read TGTGCCAGCGGCGAACAGGGGACGAACACTGAAGCTTTCTTT.

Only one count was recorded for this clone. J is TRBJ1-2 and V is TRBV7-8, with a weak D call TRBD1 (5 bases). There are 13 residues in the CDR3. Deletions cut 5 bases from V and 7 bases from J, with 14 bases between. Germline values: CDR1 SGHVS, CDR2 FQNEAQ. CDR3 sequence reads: CASSQAGLGGYTF. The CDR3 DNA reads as TGTGCCAGCAGCCAGGCAGGGTTGGGTGGCTACACCTTC.

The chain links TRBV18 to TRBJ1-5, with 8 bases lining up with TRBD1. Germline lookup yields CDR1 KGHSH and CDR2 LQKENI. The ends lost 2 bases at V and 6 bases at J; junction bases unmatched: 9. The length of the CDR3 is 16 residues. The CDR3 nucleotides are TGTGCCAGCTCACCAATGACAGGGGAATCGGGTCAGCCCCAGCATTTT. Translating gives CASSPMTGESGQPQHF.

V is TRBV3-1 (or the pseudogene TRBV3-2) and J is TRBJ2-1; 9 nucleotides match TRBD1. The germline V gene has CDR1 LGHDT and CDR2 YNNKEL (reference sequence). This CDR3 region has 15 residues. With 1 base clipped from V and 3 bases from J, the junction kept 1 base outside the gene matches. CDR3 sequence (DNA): TGTGCCAGCAGCCAAGGGACAGGGGTCTACAATGAGCAGTTCTTC. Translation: CASSQGTGVYNEQFF.

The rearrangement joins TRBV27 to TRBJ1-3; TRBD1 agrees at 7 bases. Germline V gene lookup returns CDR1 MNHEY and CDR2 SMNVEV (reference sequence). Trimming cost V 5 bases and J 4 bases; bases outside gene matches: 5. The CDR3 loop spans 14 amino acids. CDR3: CASSLTGQGNTIYF. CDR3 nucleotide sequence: TGTGCCAGCAGTCTGACAGGGCAAGGAAACACCATATATTTT.

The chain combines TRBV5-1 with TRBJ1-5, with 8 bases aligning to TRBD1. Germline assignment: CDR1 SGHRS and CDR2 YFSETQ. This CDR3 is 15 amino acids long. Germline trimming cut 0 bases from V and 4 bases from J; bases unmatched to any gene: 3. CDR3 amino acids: CASSLGTGRNQPQHF. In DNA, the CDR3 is TGCGCCAGCAGCTTGGGGACAGGGCGTAATCAGCCCCAGCATTTT.

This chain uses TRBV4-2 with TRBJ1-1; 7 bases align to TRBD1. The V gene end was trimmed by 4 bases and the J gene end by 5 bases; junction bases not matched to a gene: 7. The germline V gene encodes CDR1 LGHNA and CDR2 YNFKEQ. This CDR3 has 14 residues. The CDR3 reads CASSLNRQGTEAFF. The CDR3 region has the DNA TGTGCCAGCAGCCTAAACAGACAGGGAACTGAAGCTTTCTTT.

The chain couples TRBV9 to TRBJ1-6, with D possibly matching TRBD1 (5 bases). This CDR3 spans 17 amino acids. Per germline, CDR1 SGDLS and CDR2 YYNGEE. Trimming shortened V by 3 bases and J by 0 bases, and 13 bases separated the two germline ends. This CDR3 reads CASSAGGWSSYNSPLHF. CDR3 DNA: TGTGCCAGCAGCGCCGGGGGTTGGAGCTCCTATAATTCACCCCTCCACTTT.

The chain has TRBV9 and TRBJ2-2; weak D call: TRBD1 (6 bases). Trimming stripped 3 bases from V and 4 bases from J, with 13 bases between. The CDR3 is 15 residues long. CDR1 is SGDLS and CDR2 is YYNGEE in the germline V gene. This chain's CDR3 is CASSEGTPSTGELFF. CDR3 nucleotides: TGTGCCAGCAGCGAGGGGACACCCTCCACCGGGGAGCTGTTTTTT. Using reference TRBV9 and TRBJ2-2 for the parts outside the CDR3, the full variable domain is DSGVTQTPKHLITATGQRVTLRCSPRSGDLSVYWYQQSLDQGLQFLIQYYNGEERAKGNILERFSAQQFPDLHSELNLSSLELGDSALYFCASSEGTPSTGELFFGEGSRLTVL.

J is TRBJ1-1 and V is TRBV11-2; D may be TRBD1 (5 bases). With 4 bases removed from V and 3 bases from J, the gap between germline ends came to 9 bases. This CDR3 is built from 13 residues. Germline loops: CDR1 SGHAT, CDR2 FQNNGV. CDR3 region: CASSWQGYTEAFF. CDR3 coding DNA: TGTGCCAGCAGCTGGCAGGGCTACACTGAAGCTTTCTTT.

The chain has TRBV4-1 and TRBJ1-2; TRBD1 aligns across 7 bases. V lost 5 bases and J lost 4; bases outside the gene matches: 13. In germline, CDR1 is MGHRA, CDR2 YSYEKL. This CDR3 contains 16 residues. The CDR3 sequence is CASSVPSVQGIYGYTF. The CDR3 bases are TGCGCCAGCAGCGTTCCATCCGTACAGGGGATCTATGGCTACACCTTC.

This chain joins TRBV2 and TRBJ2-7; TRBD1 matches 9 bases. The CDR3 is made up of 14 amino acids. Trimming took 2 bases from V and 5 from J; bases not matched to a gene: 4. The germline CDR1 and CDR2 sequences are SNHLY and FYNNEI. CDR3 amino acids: CASSEWTGVDEQYV. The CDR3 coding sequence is TGTGCCAGCAGTGAATGGACAGGGGTGGACGAGCAGTACGTC.

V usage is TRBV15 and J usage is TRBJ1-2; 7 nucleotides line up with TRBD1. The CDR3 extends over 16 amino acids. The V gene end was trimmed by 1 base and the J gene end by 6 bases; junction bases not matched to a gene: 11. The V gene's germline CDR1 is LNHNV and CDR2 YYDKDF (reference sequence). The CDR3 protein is CATSRGGQFGGHGYTF. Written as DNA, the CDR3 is TGTGCCACCAGCAGAGGGGGACAGTTTGGGGGACATGGCTACACCTTC.

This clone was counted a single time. The DNA for the CDR3 is TGTGCCAGCAGCCCCAAGCGGGGGGGCCGCAATGAGCAGTTCTTC. Its protein is CASSPKRGGRNEQFF. The chain couples TRBV4-2 to TRBJ2-1; 10 bases agree with TRBD2. V lost 4 bases, J lost 6 bases, and 6 bases stayed unmatched. The CDR3 has 15 residues. Germline V CDR1 and CDR2: LGHNA, YNFKEQ.

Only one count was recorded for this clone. The CDR3 sequence is CASSEGMAGTGKPNEKLFF. In DNA, the CDR3 is TGTGCCAGCAGTGAAGGGATGGCAGGGACAGGAAAGCCTAATGAAAAACTGTTTTTT. The chain has TRBV6-1 and TRBJ1-4; 8 bases align to TRBD1. Germline lookup yields CDR1 MNHNS and CDR2 SASEGT. The V gene end was trimmed by 1 base and the J gene end by 3 bases; junction bases not matched to a gene: 13. The CDR3 loop spans 19 amino acids.

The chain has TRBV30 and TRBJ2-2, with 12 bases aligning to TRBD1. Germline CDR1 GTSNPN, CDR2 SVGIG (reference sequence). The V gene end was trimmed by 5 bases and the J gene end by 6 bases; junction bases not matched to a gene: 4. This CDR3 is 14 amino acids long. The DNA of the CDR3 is TGTGCCTGGTCCGGGACAGGGGGCCCCGGGGAGCTGTTTTTT. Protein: CAWSGTGGPGELFF. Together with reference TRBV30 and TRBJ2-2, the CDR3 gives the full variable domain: SQTIHQWPATLVQPVGSPLSLECTVEGTSNPNLYWYRQAAGRGLQLLFYSVGIGQISSEVPQNLSASRPQDRQFILSSKKLLLSDSGFYLCAWSGTGGPGELFFGEGSRLTVL.

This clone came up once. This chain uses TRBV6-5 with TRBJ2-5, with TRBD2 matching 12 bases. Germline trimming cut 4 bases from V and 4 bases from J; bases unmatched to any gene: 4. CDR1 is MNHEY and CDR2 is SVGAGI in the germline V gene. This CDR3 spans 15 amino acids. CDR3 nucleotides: TGTGCCAGCAGTTTCGGACTAGCGGGGCCAGAGACCCAGTACTTC. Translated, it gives CASSFGLAGPETQYF.

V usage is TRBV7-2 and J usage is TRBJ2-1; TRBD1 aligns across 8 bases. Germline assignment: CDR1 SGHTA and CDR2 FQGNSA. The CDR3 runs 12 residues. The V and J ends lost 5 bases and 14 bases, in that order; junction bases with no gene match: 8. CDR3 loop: CASSAQGGFKFF. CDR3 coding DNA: TGTGCCAGCAGCGCACAGGGGGGATTTAAGTTCTTC.

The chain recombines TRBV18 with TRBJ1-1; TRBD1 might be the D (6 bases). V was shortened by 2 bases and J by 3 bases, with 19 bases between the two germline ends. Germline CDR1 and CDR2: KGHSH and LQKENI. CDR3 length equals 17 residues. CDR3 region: CASSPLATQGSDTEAFF. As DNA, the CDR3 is TGTGCCAGCTCACCATTAGCCACGCAGGGGTCGGACACTGAAGCTTTCTTT. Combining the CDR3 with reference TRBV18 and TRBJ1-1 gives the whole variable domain NAGVMQNPRHLVRRRGQEARLRCSPMKGHSHVYWYRQLPEEGLKFMVYLQKENIIDESGMPKERFSAEFPKEGPSILRIQQVVRGDSAAYFCASSPLATQGSDTEAFFGQGTRLTVV.

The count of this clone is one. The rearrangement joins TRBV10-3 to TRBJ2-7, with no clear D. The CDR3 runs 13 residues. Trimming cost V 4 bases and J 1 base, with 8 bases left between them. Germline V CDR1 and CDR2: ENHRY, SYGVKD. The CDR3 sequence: CAISGATSYEQYV. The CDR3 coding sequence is TGTGCCATCAGTGGGGCGACGTCCTACGAGCAGTACGTC.

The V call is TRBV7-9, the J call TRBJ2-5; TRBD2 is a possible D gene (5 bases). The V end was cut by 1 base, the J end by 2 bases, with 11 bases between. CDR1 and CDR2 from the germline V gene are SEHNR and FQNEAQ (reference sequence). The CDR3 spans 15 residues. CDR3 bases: TGTGCCAGCAGCTTAGGTGGGAGCCTACAAGAGACCCAGTACTTC. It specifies CASSLGGSLQETQYF.